The subject of this entry is one TCR beta chain. The sample comes from a study of blood T cell repertoires in COVID-19. Overall study context: Samples of COVID-19 (acute and convalescent) were obtained from the United States, Italy and Spain. The analysed material was cDNA or gDNA that came from T cells, B-cell-depleted T cells, or PBMCs.

Germline CDR1 is MNHEY and CDR2 is SVGAGI. The CDR3 runs 14 residues. Trimming shortened V by 2 bases and J by 8 bases, and 15 bases separated the two germline ends. Per the study methods: Scientists estimated how many nucleated cells there were by amplifying reference gene primers. Profiled with immunoSEQ multiplex PCR; TCRdb holds only in-frame clones, not every one. V, J and clone size derive from that table, while D and trimming were established from the DNA sequence. The data show around 250,000 clones, around 80% seen once. Sequenced: peripheral blood. The source is a woman aged 18 to 35 with acute or convalescent COVID-19. The rearrangement uses TRBV6-5 and TRBJ1-2, with a possible D match to TRBD1 (6 bases). The CDR3 nucleotides are TGTGCCAGCAGTTACCCAGGGGCTGGCGGGGGCTACACCTTC. Translating gives CASSYPGAGGGYTF.